The rows below give T cell receptor beta chains drawn from one sample of a study of blood T cell repertoires in COVID-19. The assay was immunoSEQ multiplex PCR, and TCRdb's table has in-frame clones only and misses some. The sample carries 200,000 to 300,000 clones, about 90% recorded once. Sequencing was carried out using peripheral blood. These receptors all come from a man in his late teens or twenties with active or convalescent COVID-19. CDR3s include the opening cysteine and the closing phenylalanine or tryptophan. A D gene is named only where the DNA matches it firmly. For some rows the clone size is stated as once, few or many, or as a class when expanded; others skip it.

J gene: TRBJ2-2; clone size: -; D gene: -; V gene: TRBV18; CDR3 protein: CASSPRDWAGELFF; CDR3 DNA: TGTGCCAGCTCACCCCGAGACTGGGCCGGGGAGCTGTTTTTT
J gene: TRBJ2-7; clone size: -; D gene: -; V gene: TRBV6-2/TRBV6-3; CDR3 protein: CASSYSRVYYEQYF; CDR3 DNA: TGTGCCAGCAGTTACTCGCGGGTTTACTACGAGCAGTACTTC
J gene: TRBJ2-3; clone size: -; D gene: TRBD2; V gene: TRBV7-2; CDR3 protein: CASSLILAVSTDTQYF; CDR3 DNA: TGTGCCAGCAGCTTAATCCTAGCGGTTAGCACAGATACGCAGTATTTT
J gene: TRBJ1-2; clone size: -; D gene: -; V gene: TRBV7-2; CDR3 protein: CASSLGLNYGYTF; CDR3 DNA: TGTGCCAGCAGCTTAGGTCTTAACTATGGCTACACCTTC
J gene: TRBJ2-7; clone size: -; D gene: -; V gene: TRBV7-6; CDR3 protein: CASSLHEGSYEQYF; CDR3 DNA: TGTGCCAGCAGCTTACACGAGGGCTCCTACGAGCAGTACTTC
J gene: TRBJ2-1; clone size: -; D gene: TRBD2; V gene: TRBV27; CDR3 protein: CASSRTSGMYNEQFF; CDR3 DNA: TGTGCCAGCAGTCGGACTAGCGGGATGTACAATGAGCAGTTCTTC
J gene: TRBJ2-7; clone size: -; D gene: TRBD2; V gene: TRBV19; CDR3 protein: CASTRREGYEQYF; CDR3 DNA: TGTGCCAGTACCCGGAGGGAGGGATACGAGCAGTACTTC
J gene: TRBJ1-1; clone size: -; D gene: TRBD1; V gene: TRBV5-6; CDR3 protein: CASSLSGQGVSEAFF; CDR3 DNA: TGTGCCAGCAGCTTATCGGGACAGGGGGTGAGTGAAGCTTTCTTT
J gene: TRBJ1-1; clone size: -; D gene: -; V gene: TRBV7-2; CDR3 protein: CASSFVSPNTEAFF; CDR3 DNA: TGTGCCAGCAGCTTTGTCAGTCCAAACACTGAAGCTTTCTTT
J gene: TRBJ1-1; clone size: -; D gene: -; V gene: TRBV14; CDR3 protein: CASSWLGAEAFF; CDR3 DNA: TGTGCCAGCAGCTGGCTCGGGGCTGAAGCTTTCTTT
J gene: TRBJ1-1; clone size: -; D gene: -; V gene: TRBV19; CDR3 protein: CASSMSVNTEAFF; CDR3 DNA: TGTGCCAGTAGTATGTCGGTGAACACTGAAGCTTTCTTT
J gene: TRBJ1-2; clone size: -; D gene: -; V gene: TRBV19; CDR3 protein: CASSRVLVRGNYGYTF; CDR3 DNA: TGTGCCAGTAGTAGGGTCTTAGTCCGGGGTAACTATGGCTACACCTTC
J gene: TRBJ1-2; clone size: -; D gene: -; V gene: TRBV21-1; CDR3 protein: CASSKAWDRGIGNYGYTF; CDR3 DNA: TGTGCCAGCAGCAAAGCCTGGGACAGGGGGATTGGCAACTATGGCTACACCTTC
J gene: TRBJ1-2; clone size: -; D gene: TRBD1; V gene: TRBV19; CDR3 protein: CASQGGTGRNYGYTF; CDR3 DNA: TGTGCCAGTCAAGGGGGGACAGGGCGGAACTATGGCTACACCTTC
J gene: TRBJ2-2; clone size: -; D gene: -; V gene: TRBV10-3; CDR3 protein: CAISDVRLGVYTGELFF; CDR3 DNA: TGTGCCATCAGTGACGTCCGGCTGGGAGTCTACACCGGGGAGCTGTTTTTT
J gene: TRBJ2-1; clone size: -; D gene: TRBD1; V gene: TRBV10-1; CDR3 protein: CASSLRTGASSYNEQFF; CDR3 DNA: TGCGCCAGCAGCCTACGTACAGGGGCCAGCTCCTACAATGAGCAGTTCTTC
J gene: TRBJ1-2; clone size: once; D gene: TRBD1; V gene: TRBV9; CDR3 protein: CASSVATNPGGEGYTF; CDR3 DNA: TGTGCCAGCAGCGTAGCAACTAATCCAGGGGGCGAAGGCTACACCTTC
J gene: TRBJ2-1; clone size: -; D gene: -; V gene: TRBV7-2; CDR3 protein: CASSLAGLGNEQFF; CDR3 DNA: TGTGCCAGCAGCTTAGCGGGGCTGGGGAATGAGCAGTTCTTC
J gene: TRBJ2-1; clone size: -; D gene: -; V gene: TRBV6-6; CDR3 protein: CAGGSDYSYNEQFF; CDR3 DNA: TGTGCCGGCGGATCAGACTACTCCTACAATGAGCAGTTCTTC
J gene: TRBJ2-2; clone size: -; D gene: TRBD1; V gene: TRBV7-9; CDR3 protein: CASSRTGANTGELFF; CDR3 DNA: TGTGCCAGCAGCCGGACAGGGGCGAACACCGGGGAGCTGTTTTTT
J gene: TRBJ1-1; clone size: -; D gene: -; V gene: TRBV29-1; CDR3 protein: CSVEVQGLVTEAFF; CDR3 DNA: TGCAGCGTTGAAGTTCAGGGTCTGGTCACTGAAGCTTTCTTT
J gene: TRBJ1-4; clone size: -; D gene: -; V gene: TRBV9; CDR3 protein: CASSAGTTTNEKLFF; CDR3 DNA: TGTGCCAGCAGCGCTGGGACAACAACTAATGAAAAACTGTTTTTT
J gene: TRBJ2-7; clone size: -; D gene: -; V gene: TRBV6-5; CDR3 protein: CASRKQGGGFYEQYF; CDR3 DNA: TGTGCCAGCAGAAAACAGGGCGGGGGATTCTACGAGCAGTACTTC
J gene: TRBJ2-2; clone size: -; D gene: -; V gene: TRBV29-1; CDR3 protein: CSVDQGNTGELFF; CDR3 DNA: TGCAGCGTTGATCAGGGGAACACCGGGGAGCTGTTTTTT
J gene: TRBJ1-2; clone size: -; D gene: -; V gene: TRBV5-6; CDR3 protein: CASSFLGRDANYGYTF; CDR3 DNA: TGTGCCAGCAGCTTTTTGGGCAGGGATGCTAACTATGGCTACACCTTC
J gene: TRBJ2-3; clone size: -; D gene: -; V gene: TRBV19; CDR3 protein: CASSTRLGTDTQYF; CDR3 DNA: TGTGCCAGTAGTACTAGACTAGGAACAGATACGCAGTATTTT
J gene: TRBJ1-2; clone size: few; D gene: TRBD1; V gene: TRBV5-1; CDR3 protein: CASSPGQGIYGYTF; CDR3 DNA: TGCGCCAGCAGCCCTGGACAGGGCATCTATGGCTACACCTTC
J gene: TRBJ1-5; clone size: -; D gene: -; V gene: TRBV7-2; CDR3 protein: CASSFTSNQPQHF; CDR3 DNA: TGTGCCAGCAGTTTCACTTCCAATCAGCCCCAGCATTTT
J gene: TRBJ2-7; clone size: -; D gene: TRBD1; V gene: TRBV11-2; CDR3 protein: CASSPDRAAYEQYF; CDR3 DNA: TGTGCCAGCAGCCCCGACAGGGCGGCCTACGAGCAGTACTTC
J gene: TRBJ2-1; clone size: -; D gene: TRBD1; V gene: TRBV5-1; CDR3 protein: CASSPDRANEQFF; CDR3 DNA: TGCGCCAGCAGCCCGGACAGGGCCAATGAGCAGTTCTTC
J gene: TRBJ2-1; clone size: -; D gene: TRBD2; V gene: TRBV28; CDR3 protein: CASSLGGVYNEQFF; CDR3 DNA: TGTGCCAGCAGTTTAGGGGGGGTGTACAATGAGCAGTTCTTC
J gene: TRBJ2-7; clone size: -; D gene: TRBD2; V gene: TRBV7-7; CDR3 protein: CASSLGAGDLYEQYF; CDR3 DNA: TGTGCTAGCAGCTTAGGGGCGGGAGATCTCTACGAGCAGTACTTC
J gene: TRBJ2-1; clone size: -; D gene: -; V gene: TRBV6-7; CDR3 protein: CASTSGREQFF; CDR3 DNA: TGTGCCAGCACCTCGGGGAGGGAGCAGTTCTTC
J gene: TRBJ1-4; clone size: -; D gene: TRBD1; V gene: TRBV29-1; CDR3 protein: CSVQTTGGGEKLFF; CDR3 DNA: TGCAGCGTCCAAACGACAGGGGGAGGTGAAAAACTGTTTTTT
J gene: TRBJ1-2; clone size: -; D gene: -; V gene: TRBV27; CDR3 protein: CASSLGGGAGYTF; CDR3 DNA: TGTGCCAGCAGTTTAGGGGGGGGCGCCGGCTACACCTTC
J gene: TRBJ2-4; clone size: few; D gene: -; V gene: TRBV6-2/TRBV6-3; CDR3 protein: CASSYQGANIQYF; CDR3 DNA: TGTGCCAGCAGTTACCAGGGCGCAAACATTCAGTACTTC
J gene: TRBJ1-5; clone size: -; D gene: -; V gene: TRBV7-2; CDR3 protein: CASSQGQQNQPQHF; CDR3 DNA: TGTGCCAGCAGCCAAGGACAGCAGAATCAGCCCCAGCATTTT
J gene: TRBJ2-3; clone size: -; D gene: -; V gene: TRBV27; CDR3 protein: CASSLSSRGADTQYF; CDR3 DNA: TGTGCCAGCAGTTTATCGTCCAGGGGAGCAGATACGCAGTATTTT
J gene: TRBJ2-1; clone size: once; D gene: -; V gene: TRBV15; CDR3 protein: CATSRLTGEHEQFF; CDR3 DNA: TGTGCCACCAGCAGACTGACGGGAGAGCATGAGCAGTTCTTC